The clone carrying this T cell receptor beta chain was seen ten or more times. Its specificity is unknown. Germline CDR1 and CDR2: SNHLY and FYNNEI. The V segment lost 6 bases and the J segment 6 bases; nucleotides outside the gene matches: 11. CDR3 length: 14 amino acids. TCRdb fed the multiplex PCR reads into MiXCR, producing one record per CDR3 protein. Of 150,000 to 200,000 distinct CDR3 sequences listed, roughly 30% are singletons. Samples came from axillary lymph nodes draining the breast cancer. The data originate from a study of breast tumors, draining lymph nodes, adjacent tissues. Study-wide results and caveats: Tumors had less TCR diversity than lymph nodes, more than nontumor tissue. Luminal-like breast cancer showed significantly higher tumor–nontumor repertoire similarity than basal-like.

This sequence was found in a female donor with breast cancer. Some clones in this sample may be carry-over from other donors' samples. The sequenced sample consisted of axillary lymph node tissue. This chain connects TRBV2 to TRBJ2-7; 7 bases are shared with TRBD1. CDR3 in DNA: TGTGCCAGCAGCCCCGGGACAGAATCCAGCGAGCAGTACTTC. This translates into CASSPGTESSEQYF.